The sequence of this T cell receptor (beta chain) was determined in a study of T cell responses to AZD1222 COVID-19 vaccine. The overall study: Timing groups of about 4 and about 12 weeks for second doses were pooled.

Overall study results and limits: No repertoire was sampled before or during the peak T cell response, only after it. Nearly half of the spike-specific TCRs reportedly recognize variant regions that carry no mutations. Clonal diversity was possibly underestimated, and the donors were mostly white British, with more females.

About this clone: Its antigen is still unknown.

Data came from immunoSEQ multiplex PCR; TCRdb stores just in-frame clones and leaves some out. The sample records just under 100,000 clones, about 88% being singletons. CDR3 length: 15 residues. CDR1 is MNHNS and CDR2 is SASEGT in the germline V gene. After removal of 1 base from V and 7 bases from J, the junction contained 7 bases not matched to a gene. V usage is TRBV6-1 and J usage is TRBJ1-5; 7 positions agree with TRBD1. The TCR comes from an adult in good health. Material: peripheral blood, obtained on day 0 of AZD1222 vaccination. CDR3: CASSEEAGGRQPQHF. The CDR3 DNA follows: TGTGCCAGCAGTGAAGAGGCAGGGGGTCGACAGCCCCAGCATTTT.